This T cell receptor (beta chain) is drawn from a study of blood T cell repertoires in COVID-19. Profiled with immunoSEQ multiplex PCR; TCRdb holds only in-frame clones, not every one. Found here are about 300,000 clones, 90% of them singletons; the top ten hold 6.8%. Seattle patients were enrolled while actively infected and followed longitudinally. Input material: peripheral blood. The source is a woman in her 30s with COVID-19, enrolled during active disease.

Here the CDR3 reads CASSFESGRSHEQYF. The CDR3 region has the DNA TGTGCCAGCAGCTTTGAAAGCGGGAGGTCCCACGAGCAGTACTTC. The chain carries TRBV7-8 and TRBJ2-7; 9 nucleotides agree with TRBD2. J gave up 5 bases and V 3 bases, and 8 bases lay outside the gene matches. CDR3 length equals 15 residues. Germline lookup yields CDR1 SGHVS and CDR2 FQNEAQ.